The T cell receptor (beta chain) under discussion was sequenced for a study of T-cell memory formation after mild COVID-19. At the level of the study: TCR clusters were largely donor specific.

5'RACE with constant-segment primers yielded barcoded, UMI-tagged TCR alpha and TCR beta cDNA libraries. TCRdb recomputed calls from the 5' RACE reads with MiXCR, one row per CDR3 protein. The sample shows hundreds of thousands of distinct CDR3 sequences, approximately 15% of them seen only once. V was shortened by 4 bases and J by 4 bases, with 7 bases between the two germline ends. Germline CDR1 and CDR2: SQVTM and ANQGSEA. The length of the CDR3 is 11 residues. Findings and caveats of the study: Some clones that responded turned up in pre-infection memory, which suggests that cross-reactive memory joined in. Shrinking CD4+ clones resided mostly in CM and EM, and CD8+ ones in EMRA.

This clonotype was seen a handful of times. Its antigen is unidentified. V and J are TRBV29-1 and TRBJ1-1; D gene uncertain. This receptor was obtained from a man younger than 35 who had mild COVID-19 (a few samples of this study predate the infection). Cell type and time point are not known. The sample was PBMCs or a T cell subset sorted from them (not recorded which). The CDR3 sequence is CSVARTTEAFF. In DNA form, the CDR3 reads TGCAGCGTTGCGAGAACCACTGAAGCTTTCTTT.